The entry that follows covers one T cell receptor beta chain sequence. This CDR3 has 17 residues. Germline V CDR1 and CDR2: SEHNR, FQNEAQ (reference sequence). Trimming at V came to 4 bases and at J to 1 base, leaving 9 bases not matched to a gene. This entry comes from a study of blood T cell repertoires in COVID-19. The wider study: Nucleic acid was either cDNA or gDNA, and it came from T cells, B-cell-depleted T cells, or PBMCs.

As originally analysed: The assay estimated nucleated cells by amplifying reference gene primers. Profiled with immunoSEQ multiplex PCR; TCRdb holds only in-frame clones, not every one. V and J calls plus clone size are reproduced from that table; the DNA served to infer D and trimming. The table records more than 110,000 clones, 80% to 90% of them present only once. Recovery meant two consecutive negative NP/OP PCR tests, professional clearance, or resolved symptoms. Sequencing was performed on PBMCs or T cells enriched from blood (not recorded which). This sequence joins TRBV7-9 and TRBJ2-2; 7 bases match TRBD1. This clonotype was obtained from a man aged 50 to 60 who had recovered from COVID-19. The CDR3 sequence: CASSSWTGFQNTGELFF. CDR3 nucleotide sequence: TGTGCCAGCAGCTCTTGGACAGGCTTTCAGAACACCGGGGAGCTGTTTTTT.